Below, one TCR beta chain is given with its context. The antigen is unknown. These data come from a study of shared clonotypes between healthy human individuals. At the level of the study: CD4 naive and memory got three plates each, CD8 naive two, CD8 memory one. General study findings and limits: Researchers found naive subsets generally carried larger estimated richness than memory subsets.

An approximately 210 ng quantity of DNA, 30,000 to 35,000 T cell genomes, went into the sorted-subset replicate PCRs. Measured with immunoSEQ multiplex PCR; TCRdb has only the in-frame clones, and not every one. The sample records 150,000 to 200,000 clones, approximately 92% being singletons. The sequence was collected from a woman aged 25 to 39 in good health. Sequencing was performed on naive CD4+ T cells sorted from blood. Subset denoted: CD45RA+ positively selected.

The CDR3 protein is CASSERLAGAGGAQYF. CDR3 sequence (DNA): TGTGCCAGCAGTGAAAGACTAGCGGGAGCGGGAGGCGCGCAGTACTTC. J is TRBJ2-7 and V is TRBV2; TRBD2 matches 12 bases. Unmatched junction bases numbered 11, after V lost 2 bases and J lost 9 bases. Germline CDR1 is SNHLY and CDR2 is FYNNEI. The CDR3 is 16 amino acids.